Following are 5 T cell receptor beta chains from one sample sequenced in a study of OX40 agonist ivuxolimab in advanced cancers. Here immunoSEQ multiplex PCR was the method, and the copy in TCRdb shows in-frame clones only, minus some. The repertoire holds 50,000 to 85,000 clones, with about 85% as singletons. The sequences come from CD4+ or CD8+ T cells sorted from blood, collected in a trial of the OX40 agonist ivuxolimab. These receptors came from an adult with an advanced solid tumor such as melanoma, head and neck, liver or kidney cancer.

The rearrangement joins TRBV18 to TRBJ1-1; D remains unclear. CDR3 length: 13 residues. V lost 8 bases and J 0 bases, leaving 10 bases between the germline ends. The germline V gene encodes CDR1 KGHSH and CDR2 LQKENI. The CDR3 loop is CASLELLNTEAFF. In DNA, the CDR3 is TGTGCCAGCCTGGAGCTCCTGAACACTGAAGCTTTCTTT.

This chain joins TRBV5-5 and TRBJ1-1; no reliable D call. V lost 1 base and J 0 bases, leaving 13 bases between the germline ends. The CDR3 runs 16 residues. Per germline, CDR1 SGHKS and CDR2 YYEKEE (reference sequence). As DNA, the CDR3 is TGTGCCAGCAGCTTGAGCGGCAGCCTGATGAACACTGAAGCTTTCTTT. Translated, it gives CASSLSGSLMNTEAFF.

The chain has TRBV19 and TRBJ2-7; D gene uncertain. The CDR3 length is 13 residues. From germline, CDR1 is LNHDA and CDR2 SQIVND (reference sequence). V was shortened by 10 bases and J by 3 bases, with 16 bases between the two germline ends. DNA for the CDR3: TGTGCCAACCGGGTTATAAACTACTACGAGCAGTACTTC. It codes for CANRVINYYEQYF. Drawing the rest from reference TRBV19 and TRBJ2-7, the complete variable domain is DGGITQSPKYLFRKEGQNVTLSCEQNLNHDAMYWYRQDPGQGLRLIYYSQIVNDFQKGDIAEGYSVSREKKESFPLTVTSAQKNPTAFYLCANRVINYYEQYFGPGTRLTVT.

This clone was picked up one time. J is TRBJ2-6 and V is TRBV14; D is unclear. Germline CDR1 SGHDN, CDR2 FVKESK. Trimming took 1 base from V and 0 from J, leaving 4 bases between them. This CDR3 is built from 15 residues. The CDR3 bases are TGTGCCAGCAGCCAAGCCCTCTCTGGGGCCAACGTCCTGACTTTC. This translates into CASSQALSGANVLTF.

V is TRBV18 and J is TRBJ2-5; D gene ambiguous. Germline V CDR1 and CDR2: KGHSH, LQKENI. The V and J ends lost 3 bases and 5 bases respectively, with 7 bases between them. The CDR3 contains 12 residues. The CDR3 DNA sequence: TGTGCCAGCTCACCCCCCCGCGAGACCCAGTACTTC. Encoded protein: CASSPPRETQYF. The whole variable domain, filled in from reference TRBV18 and TRBJ2-5, reads NAGVMQNPRHLVRRRGQEARLRCSPMKGHSHVYWYRQLPEEGLKFMVYLQKENIIDESGMPKERFSAEFPKEGPSILRIQQVVRGDSAAYFCASSPPRETQYFGPGTRLLVL.